The rows below give T cell receptor beta chains drawn from one sample of a study of blood T cell repertoires in COVID-19. Clones were read by immunoSEQ multiplex PCR, and TCRdb kept only the in-frame ones, dropping some. The data contain over 95,000 clones, 70% to 90% of them singletons. The sequencing sample was made of peripheral blood. The source of these receptors is a woman in her seventies who had recovered from COVID-19. The CDR3 runs from the conserved cysteine through the conserved F or W. Fields, in order: clone size, J gene, D gene, V gene, CDR3 DNA, CDR3 protein. A D gene is named only where the DNA matches it firmly. Expanded clones are given a class, and other clones once, few, many or no size at all.

- | TRBJ2-7 | TRBD1 | TRBV11-2 | TGTGCCAGCAGCCTTCGGACAGGGCGGGACGAGCAGTACTTC | CASSLRTGRDEQYF
- | TRBJ2-7 | - | TRBV7-2 | TGTGCCAGCAGCTTAGCAGGGGCGCGGGAGCAGTACTTC | CASSLAGAREQYF
few | TRBJ1-6 | - | TRBV5-4 | TGTGCCAGCAGCCTGGGGGGCCTCTCCTATAATTCACCCCTCCACTTT | CASSLGGLSYNSPLHF
- | TRBJ2-1 | - | TRBV5-1 | TGCGCCAGCAGCCCCTTAATCTCCTACAATGAGCAGTTCTTC | CASSPLISYNEQFF
- | TRBJ2-7 | TRBD1 | TRBV7-9 | TGTGCCAGCCAGGATCCGGGACAGCAGTCCTCCTACGAGCAGTACTTC | CASQDPGQQSSYEQYF
- | TRBJ2-1 | - | TRBV9 | TGTGCCAGCAGCGTCCTGGGCGGACAATACAATGAGCAGTTCTTC | CASSVLGGQYNEQFF
- | TRBJ2-5 | - | TRBV11-3 | TGTGCCAGCAGCCCTGGAGGGCCGGAGACCCAGTACTTC | CASSPGGPETQYF
- | TRBJ2-4 | - | TRBV3-1/TRBV3-2 | TGTGCCAGCAGCCAAGACCAGAAAAACATTCAGTACTTC | CASSQDQKNIQYF
once | TRBJ1-1 | TRBD1 | TRBV9 | TGTGCCAGCAGCGTCAAACCAGGGGGCCACACTGAAGCTTTCTTT | CASSVKPGGHTEAFF
- | TRBJ2-3 | - | TRBV4-2 | TGTGCCAGCAGCGCGAGAACGGGTGCAGATACGCAGTATTTT | CASSARTGADTQYF
- | TRBJ1-1 | TRBD1 | TRBV28 | TGTGCCATAAAGGACAGGTCGAGAACTGAAGCTTTCTTT | CAIKDRSRTEAFF